The sequence of this T cell receptor beta chain was determined in a study of blood T cell repertoires in COVID-19. Overall study context: Researchers got acute and convalescent COVID-19 samples from the United States, Italy and Spain.

TCRdb's copy holds only in-frame clones and misses some; the assay was immunoSEQ multiplex PCR. The repertoire has under 150,000 clones, 80% of them found once; the top ten carry 5%. The CDR3 contains 15 residues. Looked up from germline, CDR1 is KGHSH and CDR2 is LQKENI. With 5 bases clipped from V and 2 bases from J, the junction kept 8 bases outside the gene matches. The genes are TRBV18 and TRBJ2-5; the match to TRBD2 covers 7 bases. Sample: peripheral blood. This TCR was recovered from a woman between 50 and 59 years old with acute or convalescent COVID-19. The CDR3 DNA is TGTGCCAGCTCATCTTGGACTAGTGGGCAAGAGACCCAGTACTTC. Protein: CASSSWTSGQETQYF.